The present entry profiles one T cell receptor beta chain with its context. No antigen is known for it. The sample originates from a study of T-cell memory formation after mild COVID-19. Findings and limits, study-wide: Contracting CD4+ clones sat mainly in CM and EM; CD8+ in EMRA.

The CDR3 is 15 residues long. The germline CDR1 and CDR2 sequences are SGHRS and YFSETQ. V gave up 1 base and J gave up 4 bases, with 14 bases separating them. TCRdb analysed the 5' RACE reads with MiXCR anew, one entry per CDR3 protein. The sample lists more than 300,000 distinct CDR3 sequences, over 11% seen once, with around a fifth in the top ten. The rearrangement links TRBV5-1 to TRBJ2-5; D is perhaps TRBD1 or TRBD2 (7 bases each). Sample: PBMCs or a T cell subset sorted from them (not recorded which). The TCR was taken from a man between 18 and 35 years old who had mild COVID-19 (a few samples of this study predate the infection). Cell type and time point are not known. The CDR3, as DNA: TGCGCCAGCAGCTTGTTGGCCAGGGGGGGAGAGACCCAGTACTTC. Its protein product is CASSLLARGGETQYF. Drawing the rest from reference TRBV5-1 and TRBJ2-5, the complete variable domain is KAGVTQTPRYLIKTRGQQVTLSCSPISGHRSVSWYQQTPGQGLQFLFEYFSETQRNKGNFPGRFSGRQFSNSRSEMNVSTLELGDSALYLCASSLLARGGETQYFGPGTRLLVL.